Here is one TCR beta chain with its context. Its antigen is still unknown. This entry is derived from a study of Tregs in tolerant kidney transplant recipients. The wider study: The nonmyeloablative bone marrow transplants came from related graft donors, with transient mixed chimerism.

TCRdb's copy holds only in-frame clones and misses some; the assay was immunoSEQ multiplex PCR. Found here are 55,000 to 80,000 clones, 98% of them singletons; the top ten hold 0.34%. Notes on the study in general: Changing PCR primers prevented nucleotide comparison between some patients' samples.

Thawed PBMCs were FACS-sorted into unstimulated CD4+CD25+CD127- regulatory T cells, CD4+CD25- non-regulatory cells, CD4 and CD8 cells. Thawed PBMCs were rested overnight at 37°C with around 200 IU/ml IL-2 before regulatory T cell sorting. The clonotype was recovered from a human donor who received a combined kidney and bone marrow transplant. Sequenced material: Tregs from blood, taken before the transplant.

CDR3 sequence: CASSRIDGSSNQPQHF. CDR3 sequence (DNA): TGTGCCAGTAGCCGTATAGATGGGAGTAGCAATCAGCCCCAGCATTTT. The chain is built from TRBV19 and TRBJ1-5; D gene ambiguous. The CDR3 has 16 residues. V gave up 6 bases and J gave up 0 bases, with 15 bases separating them. The germline V gene has CDR1 LNHDA and CDR2 SQIVND (reference sequence).